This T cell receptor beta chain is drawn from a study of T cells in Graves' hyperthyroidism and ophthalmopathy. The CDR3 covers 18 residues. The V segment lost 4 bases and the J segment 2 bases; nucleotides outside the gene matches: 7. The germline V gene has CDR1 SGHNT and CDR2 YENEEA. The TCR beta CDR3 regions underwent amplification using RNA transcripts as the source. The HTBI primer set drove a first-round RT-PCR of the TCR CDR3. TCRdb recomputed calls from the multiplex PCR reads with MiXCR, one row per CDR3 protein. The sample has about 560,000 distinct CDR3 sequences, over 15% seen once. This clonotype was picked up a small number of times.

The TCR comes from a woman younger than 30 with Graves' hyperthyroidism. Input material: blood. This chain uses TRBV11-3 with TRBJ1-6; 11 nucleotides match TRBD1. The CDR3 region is CASSSWTGGAAYNSPLHF. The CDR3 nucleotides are TGTGCCAGCAGCTCATGGACAGGGGGCGCAGCCTATAATTCACCCCTCCACTTT.